A selection of T cell receptor beta chains follows, all from one sample in a study of T cell changes during pregnancy in multiple sclerosis. Repertoires were generated with immunoSEQ multiplex PCR, while TCRdb's copy carries only in-frame clones and drops some. The top ten clones hold 1% to 1.5% of a sample with around 57,000 clones, around 90% of them seen once. The specimen was peripheral blood, collected in the second trimester of pregnancy. The source is a female donor with multiple sclerosis, enrolled in a pregnancy study. Each CDR3 is given with its conserved first and last residue. D genes are given only for firm matches. Size is stated for part of the rows, as once, few or many counts, or as a class when the clone is expanded.

clone size	V gene	J gene	D gene	CDR3 DNA	CDR3 protein
-	TRBV7-2	TRBJ2-1	-	TGTGCCAGCGGGAGGCAGGGCGCCTACAATGAGCAGTTCTTC	CASGRQGAYNEQFF
-	TRBV5-8	TRBJ1-4	-	TGTGCCAGCAGCTTGTTGGGCCTTAATGAAAAACTGTTTTTT	CASSLLGLNEKLFF
once	TRBV19	TRBJ2-3	TRBD2	TGTGCCAGTAGTAAGCGACTAGCCGCGGGGACGCAGTATTTT	CASSKRLAAGTQYF
-	TRBV2	TRBJ2-1	TRBD2	TGTGCCAGCAGTTCCCCAGCTAGCGGGGGCGCCAACACCTACAATGAGCAGTTCTTC	CASSSPASGGANTYNEQFF
-	TRBV2	TRBJ1-5	TRBD1	TGTGCCAGCACTAGGGGGCCGGGACAGCCCCAGCATTTT	CASTRGPGQPQHF
-	TRBV7-6	TRBJ2-7	TRBD1	TGTGCCAGCAGCCGAGGACAGGGTGGCTACGAGCAGTACTTC	CASSRGQGGYEQYF
-	TRBV27	TRBJ1-2	TRBD1	TGTGCCAGCAGTTCATTAGACAGGGCGGATGGCTACACCTTC	CASSSLDRADGYTF
-	TRBV6-5	TRBJ1-6	TRBD1	TGTGCCAGCAGTTACGGGACAGGCCTAAATTCACCCCTCCACTTT	CASSYGTGLNSPLHF
-	TRBV4-1	TRBJ2-2	TRBD1	TGCGCCAGCAGTCATTTCAGGGGGCGCACCGGGGAGCTGTTTTTT	CASSHFRGRTGELFF
-	TRBV7-2	TRBJ2-2	-	TGTGCCAGCAGGGACAGTGCGAACACCGGGGAGCTGTTTTTT	CASRDSANTGELFF
-	TRBV27	TRBJ1-2	-	TGTGCCAGCAAGACTATGGCAGGCAGCGATGGCTACACCTTC	CASKTMAGSDGYTF
-	TRBV11-2	TRBJ2-7	-	TGTGCCAGCAGCCAACCCTTCGGCTCCTACGAGCAGTACTTC	CASSQPFGSYEQYF
-	TRBV7-8	TRBJ1-5	-	TGTGCCAGCAGCCCCGTCAACTTCAATCAGCCCCAGCATTTT	CASSPVNFNQPQHF
-	TRBV2	TRBJ1-2	-	TGTGCCAGCAGTACCACAGGGAATTGGTTCGTTGGCTACACCTTC	CASSTTGNWFVGYTF